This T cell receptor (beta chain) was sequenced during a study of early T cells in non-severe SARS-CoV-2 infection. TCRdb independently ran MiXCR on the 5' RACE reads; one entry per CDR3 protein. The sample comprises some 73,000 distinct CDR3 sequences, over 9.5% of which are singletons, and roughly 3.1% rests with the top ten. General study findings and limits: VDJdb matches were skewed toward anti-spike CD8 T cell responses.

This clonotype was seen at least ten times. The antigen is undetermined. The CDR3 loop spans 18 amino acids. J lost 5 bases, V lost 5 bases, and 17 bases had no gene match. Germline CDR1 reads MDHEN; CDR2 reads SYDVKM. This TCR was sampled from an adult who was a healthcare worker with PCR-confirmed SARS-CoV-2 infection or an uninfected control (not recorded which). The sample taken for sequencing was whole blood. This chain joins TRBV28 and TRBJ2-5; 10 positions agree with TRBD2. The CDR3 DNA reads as TGTGCCAGCAGTCTTCCGAAGACCGGACTAGCGGTAGGGGAGACCCAGTACTTC. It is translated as CASSLPKTGLAVGETQYF.